The text below deals with one TCR beta chain. Its target is unknown. These data come from a study of response to subunit inactivated influenza vaccine. Study results and limitations: It was the authors' suggestion that each seasonal influenza vaccination recruits few new T cells.

The CDR3 covers 18 residues. Trimming took 4 bases from V and 5 from J; bases not matched to a gene: 17. Germline CDR1 MDHEN, CDR2 SYDVKM. Via MiXCR, TCRdb re-called the RT-PCR reads, giving one row per CDR3 protein. Of roughly 570,000 distinct CDR3 sequences listed, around 13% are singletons. The sequencing used PBMCs from blood, collected 11 to 12 days after vaccination. The V call is TRBV28, the J call TRBJ2-7, with TRBD1 matching over 10 bases. The source is a man over 45 who received an inactivated influenza vaccine. As DNA, the CDR3 is TGTGCCAGCAGTTCACTAATTACCGGGACAGGGGTAAAGGACGAGCAGTACTTC. This encodes CASSSLITGTGVKDEQYF. Supplemented by reference TRBV28 and TRBJ2-7, the full variable domain reads DVKVTQSSRYLVKRTGEKVFLECVQDMDHENMFWYRQDPGLGLRLIYFSYDVKMKEKGDIPEGYSVSREKKERFSLILESASTNQTSMYLCASSSLITGTGVKDEQYFGPGTRLTVT.